The sequence of this T cell receptor beta chain was determined in a study of blood T cell repertoires in COVID-19. About the research overall: The study drew acute and convalescent COVID-19 samples from the United States, Italy and Spain. Nucleic acid was either cDNA or gDNA, and it came from T cells, B-cell-depleted T cells, or PBMCs.

CDR3 size: 14 residues. Germline V lookup: CDR1 MRHNA, CDR2 SNTAGT. V was clipped by 7 bases and J by 5 bases; unmatched bases: 11. The authors' processing: From reference gene primer amplification, estimates of nucleated cell counts were derived. Sequenced by immunoSEQ multiplex PCR; TCRdb stores in-frame clones only, minus some. V, J and clone size are taken as reported in that table, and D and trimming were inferred from the DNA itself. The table lists about 220,000 clones, around nine tenths of them singletons, with over 12% in the top ten. The TCR was taken from a woman aged 45-59 years with acute COVID-19. This chain uses TRBV6-4 with TRBJ2-7, with TRBD1 identical over 7 bases. Sequenced input: PBMCs or T cells enriched from blood (not recorded which). The CDR3 nucleotides read TGTGCCAGCACCATAGGACAGGATTTCAACGAGCAGTACTTC. As protein: CASTIGQDFNEQYF.